These T cell receptor beta chains were read from a single sample in a study of blood T cell repertoires in COVID-19. The repertoire was sequenced with immunoSEQ multiplex PCR; TCRdb's copy has only in-frame clones and lacks some. The table lists about 180,000 clones, approximately 80% of them singletons. Sequenced: PBMCs or T cells enriched from blood (not recorded which). These receptors were taken from a man in his 60s who had been exposed to COVID-19. CDR3s include the opening cysteine and the closing phenylalanine or tryptophan.

V gene: TRBV25-1; J gene: TRBJ1-1; CDR3 protein: CASSEWDRGAFF
V gene: TRBV19; J gene: TRBJ1-2; CDR3 protein: CATQGLGGYTF
V gene: TRBV3-1/TRBV3-2; J gene: TRBJ2-5; CDR3 protein: CASSQIRGLAGGPRETQYF
V gene: TRBV19; J gene: TRBJ1-5; CDR3 protein: CASSLGTGGGQPQHF
V gene: TRBV7-2; J gene: TRBJ2-3; CDR3 protein: CASSPQMGQDTQYF
V gene: TRBV24-1; J gene: TRBJ1-2; CDR3 protein: CATRSGQGNGYTF
V gene: TRBV12-3/TRBV12-4; J gene: TRBJ1-2; CDR3 protein: CASSLGEGAGYTF
V gene: TRBV30; J gene: TRBJ1-1; CDR3 protein: CAWTEGPTVAFF
V gene: TRBV27; J gene: TRBJ2-7; CDR3 protein: CASSLGGGPPVYEQYF
V gene: TRBV6-5; J gene: TRBJ2-7; CDR3 protein: CASRTTGIGEQYF
V gene: TRBV27; J gene: TRBJ2-1; CDR3 protein: CASSFSRVHNEQFF
V gene: TRBV4-1; J gene: TRBJ2-3; CDR3 protein: CASSQLTGGADTQYF
V gene: TRBV5-6; J gene: TRBJ1-6; CDR3 protein: CASSLRQYNSPLHF
V gene: TRBV11-2; J gene: TRBJ2-5; CDR3 protein: CASSLDPGLVDQYF
V gene: TRBV6-1; J gene: TRBJ2-7; CDR3 protein: CASSEPLGGGSEYEQYF
V gene: TRBV7-9; J gene: TRBJ1-1; CDR3 protein: CALTPGGVDTEAFF
V gene: TRBV27; J gene: TRBJ1-5; CDR3 protein: CASSLQGLGNQPQHF
V gene: TRBV3-1/TRBV3-2; J gene: TRBJ1-3; CDR3 protein: CASSQVSRAGNTIYF
V gene: TRBV6-5; J gene: TRBJ1-1; CDR3 protein: CASSPGYAEAFF
V gene: TRBV5-4; J gene: TRBJ2-7; CDR3 protein: CASSLGGPSYEQYF
V gene: TRBV7-2; J gene: TRBJ1-1; CDR3 protein: CASSGQGYTEAFF
V gene: TRBV19; J gene: TRBJ2-2; CDR3 protein: CASSIDFLAPNTGELFF
V gene: TRBV2; J gene: TRBJ2-7; CDR3 protein: CASVRQGGSYEQYF
V gene: TRBV9; J gene: TRBJ2-5; CDR3 protein: CASSVDLGGRGRQETQYF
V gene: TRBV6-1; J gene: TRBJ2-2; CDR3 protein: CASSATHDSPTGELFF
V gene: TRBV10-1; J gene: TRBJ2-1; CDR3 protein: CASSESLGGSSYNEQFF
V gene: TRBV20-1; J gene: TRBJ2-5; CDR3 protein: CSASSGGSETQYF
V gene: TRBV25-1; J gene: TRBJ1-2; CDR3 protein: CASSEPGQGGYTF